Listed below are T cell receptor beta chains from one sample, sequenced in a study of blood T cell repertoires in COVID-19. Assay: immunoSEQ multiplex PCR; the TCRdb copy retains only in-frame clones and omits some. The data show about 210,000 clones, around 80% seen once. The sample taken for sequencing was peripheral blood. These receptors were collected from a man aged 45-65 years with active or convalescent COVID-19. Both conserved end residues are part of each CDR3.

>TRBV2|TRBJ2-7
CASSTFHPGTYEQYF
>TRBV14|TRBJ2-2
CASSLKPGQGSNTGELFF
>TRBV4-3|TRBJ1-6
CASSQELQGPYNNSPLHF
>TRBV7-6|TRBJ2-5
CASSLRQGYQETQYF
>TRBV29-1|TRBJ1-1
CSVGRDTSNTEAFF
>TRBV15|TRBJ1-4
CATSQRGEGVREKLFF
>TRBV28|TRBJ2-2
CASSLEGELFF
>TRBV19|TRBJ1-2
CAVMGGDYGYTF
>TRBV28|TRBJ1-2
CASSLTGTGQLYGYTF
>TRBV2|TRBJ1-2
CASSVGQGARYGYTF
>TRBV18|TRBJ2-3
CASSPEGSSDTQYF
>TRBV19|TRBJ2-3
CASKATGAGDTQYF
>TRBV11-2|TRBJ2-5
CASSHWGGTDQETQYF
>TRBV6-5|TRBJ1-1
CATSEWAGLGTEAFF
>TRBV28|TRBJ1-1
CASSPPGGMNTEAFF
>TRBV18|TRBJ1-6
CASSPGTGANSPLHF
>TRBV18|TRBJ2-1
CASSQNALGHRSYNEQFF
>TRBV9|TRBJ2-7
CASSEKGGALYEQYF
>TRBV28|TRBJ1-4
CASSSPGGATNEKLFF
>TRBV29-1|TRBJ1-2
CSAPDRINYGYTF
>TRBV29-1|TRBJ2-3
CSVARQGAGDTQYF
>TRBV14|TRBJ1-2
CASSQGQFYGYTF
>TRBV6-4|TRBJ2-5
CASSDGGGGGPPETQYF
>TRBV2|TRBJ2-1
CASSASSSSDEQFF
>TRBV2|TRBJ1-6
CASSVSGTGNNSPLHF
>TRBV23-1|TRBJ2-3
CASSHPFGRNGTDTQYF
>TRBV5-6|TRBJ2-3
CASSSGPATDTQYF
>TRBV7-9|TRBJ1-2
CASSSTAGYGYTF
>TRBV30|TRBJ1-1
CAWSGWPGQGLNTEAFF
>TRBV4-2|TRBJ2-5
CASSQEEGEGKTQYF
>TRBV7-2|TRBJ2-3
CASRFLAGGFADTQYF
>TRBV4-1|TRBJ1-1
CASSQGNFRDREAFF
>TRBV6-1|TRBJ1-1
CASSERAGEGYTEAFF
>TRBV6-6|TRBJ1-5
CASSEDSLWGQPQHF
>TRBV7-9|TRBJ2-3
CASSVQGMGNTDTQYF
>TRBV5-1|TRBJ2-3
CASSVRLAGITDTQYF
>TRBV19|TRBJ1-1
CASSIGVHTEAFF
>TRBV5-4|TRBJ2-7
CASSLAGTVVLPSYEQYF
>TRBV5-1|TRBJ2-2
CASSLAWQGGTGELFF
>TRBV6-5|TRBJ2-2
CASRPDTYTGELFF
>TRBV27|TRBJ1-4
CASSPRPARGEKLFF
>TRBV6-1|TRBJ1-1
CASSLGQYTEAFF
>TRBV5-1|TRBJ1-5
CASSPGTGGTQPQHF
>TRBV3-1/TRBV3-2|TRBJ1-1
CASSLLGPNTEAFF
>TRBV9|TRBJ1-4
CASSVGDRREKLFF
>TRBV12-3/TRBV12-4|TRBJ2-7
CASTTGQTYEQYF
>TRBV4-1|TRBJ2-3
CASSQVSGGAGSTDTQYF
>TRBV4-2|TRBJ2-2
CASSRLAGGLDTGELFF
>TRBV28|TRBJ2-1
CASSLKTSGLSSYNEQFF
>TRBV3-1/TRBV3-2|TRBJ2-7
CASSQEGLAGTSYEQYF
>TRBV7-8|TRBJ2-1
CASSRTSEYNEQFF
>TRBV5-4|TRBJ2-7
CASSYASGSYEQYF